Listed below are T cell receptor beta chains from one sample, sequenced in a study of cytomegalovirus exposure and HLA in healthy donors. The repertoire was sequenced with immunoSEQ multiplex PCR; TCRdb's copy has only in-frame clones and lacks some. The sample lists under 200,000 clones; around 80% were seen once. Sequenced input: PBMCs. The receptors stem from a male donor in good health and CMV-seronegative. Each CDR3 is given with its conserved first and last residue. The D gene is left open where the match is weak. Expanded clones get a size class; other rows say once, few or many, or leave the size out.

NA,TRBV30,TRBJ2-1,TRBD2,CAWSGAGSEQFF,TGTGCCTGGAGTGGAGCGGGGAGTGAGCAGTTCTTC
NA,TRBV6-1,TRBJ2-3,TRBD2,CASSEGMSGGTDTQYF,TGTGCCAGCAGTGAAGGGATGAGCGGGGGCACAGATACGCAGTATTTT
NA,TRBV5-1,TRBJ1-5,NA,CASSPSGGRNQPQHF,TGCGCCAGCAGCCCGTCGGGAGGCCGCAATCAGCCCCAGCATTTT
once,TRBV7-8,TRBJ2-7,TRBD2,CASSQAGGIYEQHF,TGTGCCAGCAGCCAAGCGGGAGGAATCTACGAGCAGCACTTC
few,TRBV30,TRBJ2-1,NA,CAWGGFPVYEQFF,TGTGCCTGGGGGGGGTTTCCCGTCTATGAGCAGTTCTTC
NA,TRBV7-3,TRBJ2-3,TRBD1,CASSLDRNTDTQYF,TGTGCCAGCAGCCTGGACAGGAACACAGATACGCAGTATTTT
NA,TRBV19,TRBJ1-2,TRBD1,CASSIGTAYGYTF,TGTGCCAGTAGTATCGGGACAGCGTATGGCTACACCTTC
NA,TRBV2,TRBJ2-5,NA,CASRGGPQETQYF,TGTGCCAGCAGGGGAGGTCCCCAAGAGACCCAGTACTTC
NA,TRBV5-1,TRBJ1-5,NA,CASREGDGNQPQHF,TGCGCCAGCAGAGAGGGAGATGGCAATCAGCCCCAGCATTTT
NA,TRBV29-1,TRBJ1-1,NA,CSVAGGMNTEAFF,TGCAGCGTTGCGGGAGGGATGAACACTGAAGCTTTCTTT
NA,TRBV7-6,TRBJ1-3,NA,CASSQGGSGNTIYF,TGTGCCAGCAGCCAAGGGGGCTCTGGAAACACCATATATTTT
few,TRBV28,TRBJ1-2,TRBD1,CASSPDRANYGYTF,TGTGCCAGCAGCCCCGACAGGGCGAACTATGGCTACACCTTC
NA,TRBV5-4,TRBJ2-1,NA,CASSQLVSSYNEQFF,TGTGCCAGCAGCCAACTCGTTAGCTCCTACAATGAGCAGTTCTTC
NA,TRBV5-1,TRBJ2-7,NA,CASSSRQKYEQYF,TGCGCCAGCAGCTCGAGACAGAAATACGAGCAGTACTTC
NA,TRBV4-3,TRBJ2-6,TRBD1,CASSDRDSVSGANVLTF,TGCGCCAGCAGCGACCGGGACAGCGTATCTGGGGCCAACGTCCTGACTTTC
NA,TRBV11-2,TRBJ1-5,TRBD1,CASSWGDRRDQPQHF,TGTGCCAGCAGCTGGGGGGACAGGAGGGACCAGCCCCAGCATTTT
NA,TRBV6-4,TRBJ2-1,NA,CASRLAQGPGEQFF,TGTGCCAGTAGGTTGGCGCAAGGGCCAGGGGAGCAGTTCTTC
NA,TRBV11-1,TRBJ2-7,TRBD1,CASSFNRGEQYF,TGTGCCAGCAGCTTTAACAGGGGCGAGCAATACTTC
NA,TRBV6-4,TRBJ2-1,TRBD2,CASSDSRGGSYNEQFF,TGTGCCAGCAGTGACTCCCGGGGCGGGAGCTACAATGAGCAGTTCTTC
NA,TRBV27,TRBJ2-7,NA,CASSLRRTASRYEQYF,TGTGCCAGCAGTTTAAGGCGGACAGCCAGCCGATACGAGCAGTACTTC
NA,TRBV4-1,TRBJ1-5,TRBD1,CASSLDRGPYSNQPQHF,TGCGCCAGCAGCCTGGACAGGGGACCCTATAGCAATCAGCCCCAGCATTTT